These 32 T cell receptor beta chains were sequenced from one sample in a study of neurological immune-mediated disorders. The time point is: longitudinal time-point 3. TCRdb called the 5' RACE reads again in MiXCR, with one record for every CDR3 protein. This sample has more than 75,000 distinct CDR3 sequences, with roughly 4.5% found just once. The sample consisted of PBMCs. The receptors were gathered from a woman aged 60 to 75 with multiple sclerosis.

This clonotype was detected ten times or more. The chain is built from TRBV20-1 and TRBJ2-7; tentatively, D is TRBD2 (6 bases). There are 15 residues in the CDR3. Germline CDR1 and CDR2: DFQATT and SNEGSKA (reference sequence). The V and J ends lost 3 bases and 0 bases respectively, with 15 bases between them. CDR3 nucleotides: TGCAGTGCTAGCGGAGGGACCCTGAGCTCCTACGAGCAGTACTTC. Its protein is CSASGGTLSSYEQYF.

This clonotype came up many times. CDR3 DNA sequence: TGTGCCAGCAGCCCCGGGACTCGAACCTACGAGCAGTACTTC. Translation gives CASSPGTRTYEQYF. This chain joins TRBV7-2 and TRBJ2-7; tentatively, D is TRBD2 (6 bases). V lost 5 bases and J 2 bases, leaving 13 bases between the germline ends. The CDR3 sequence is 14 residues long. Looked up from germline, CDR1 is SGHTA and CDR2 is FQGNSA.

The sample holds many counts of this clonotype. The gene calls are TRBV7-9 and TRBJ2-1; D remains ambiguous. The CDR3 totals 15 residues. The germline V and J ends were trimmed by 6 bases and 0 bases, with 12 bases remaining between them. CDR1 and CDR2 (germline): SEHNR, FQNEAQ (reference sequence). CDR3 in amino acids: CASRNRASSYNEQFF. The CDR3 DNA is TGTGCCAGCAGGAACAGAGCGAGCTCCTACAATGAGCAGTTCTTC.

In this sample, this clonotype turned up many times. V gene TRBV5-1 combines with J gene TRBJ1-2; 7 bases fit TRBD1. V lost 4 bases and J lost 4; bases outside the gene matches: 7. The CDR3 has 14 residues. CDR1 is SGHRS and CDR2 is YFSETQ in the germline V gene. CDR3 residues: CASSLTGFGYGYTF. CDR3 nucleotides: TGCGCCAGCAGCCTGACAGGGTTTGGCTATGGCTACACCTTC. The full variable domain, completed using reference TRBV5-1 and TRBJ1-2, is KAGVTQTPRYLIKTRGQQVTLSCSPISGHRSVSWYQQTPGQGLQFLFEYFSETQRNKGNFPGRFSGRQFSNSRSEMNVSTLELGDSALYLCASSLTGFGYGYTFGSGTRLTVV.

This clonotype was recorded at least ten times. This rearrangement joins TRBV20-1 to TRBJ2-3; 9 nucleotides match TRBD2. CDR3 length: 16 amino acids. V lost 0 bases and J lost 3; bases outside the gene matches: 7. Germline-derived CDR1 and CDR2 are DFQATT and SNEGSKA (reference sequence). The CDR3 reads CSARDPLAGQTDTQYF. Here the CDR3 DNA reads TGCAGTGCTAGAGATCCCCTAGCGGGGCAAACAGATACGCAGTATTTT.

This clonotype was found many times. This chain joins TRBV7-7 and TRBJ2-2; 11 nucleotides line up with TRBD2. Germline CDR1 reads SSHAT; CDR2 reads FNYEAQ (reference sequence). The CDR3 is made up of 16 amino acids. The V and J ends lost 9 bases and 0 bases, in that order; junction bases with no gene match: 6. Here the CDR3 DNA reads TGTGCCAGTCGATCACTAGCGGGGGCGAACACCGGGGAGCTGTTTTTT. Its translation is CASRSLAGANTGELFF. Using reference TRBV7-7 and TRBJ2-2 for the parts outside the CDR3, the full variable domain is GAGVSQSPRYKVTKRGQDVTLRCDPISSHATLYWYQQALGQGPEFLTYFNYEAQPDKSGLPSDRFSAERPEGSISTLTIQRTEQRDSAMYRCASRSLAGANTGELFFGEGSRLTVL.

This clonotype was detected many times. This chain links TRBV11-2 with TRBJ2-6; 8 bases are shared with TRBD1. V shed 1 base and J 2 bases; nucleotides not matched to a gene: 10. CDR3 length: 19 amino acids. Germline values: CDR1 SGHAT, CDR2 FQNNGV. CDR3 DNA sequence: TGTGCCAGCAGCTTAGGCCGGACAGGGCAGGGTCCTGGGGCCAACGTCCTGACTTTC. Translation gives CASSLGRTGQGPGANVLTF. The whole variable domain, filled in from reference TRBV11-2 and TRBJ2-6, reads EAGVAQSPRYKIIEKRQSVAFWCNPISGHATLYWYQQILGQGPKLLIQFQNNGVVDDSQLPKDRFSAERLKGVDSTLKIQPAKLEDSAVYLCASSLGRTGQGPGANVLTFGAGSRLTVL.

This clonotype was counted ten times or more. V gene TRBV2 combines with J gene TRBJ2-7; a possible D gene is TRBD1 (5 bases). V was trimmed by 6 bases and J by 0 bases, leaving 12 bases between them. Germline values: CDR1 SNHLY, CDR2 FYNNEI. This CDR3 is 14 amino acids long. The CDR3 region is CASRYRSSSYEQYF. For the CDR3, the DNA is TGTGCCAGCAGGTACAGGTCTAGCTCCTACGAGCAGTACTTC.

This clonotype was seen many times. The J gene is TRBJ1-2, the V gene TRBV12-3 or TRBV12-4; D remains unclear. Trimming stripped 6 bases from V and 7 bases from J, with 9 bases between. CDR3 length: 11 amino acids. The chain's CDR3 is CASSVGGGYTF. The CDR3 region has the DNA TGTGCCAGCAGCGTAGGAGGTGGCTACACCTTC.

This clonotype was detected ten times or more. The chain recombines TRBV5-1 with TRBJ2-3; 14 bases are shared with TRBD2. The CDR3 has 16 amino acids. V dropped 3 bases and J dropped 4; count of bases not matched to a gene: 4. The germline CDR1 and CDR2 sequences are SGHRS and YFSETQ. The CDR3 is CASSWRLAGGSDTQYF. For the CDR3, the DNA is TGCGCCAGCAGCTGGAGACTAGCGGGGGGGTCAGATACGCAGTATTTT.

This clonotype was counted many times. V usage is TRBV20-1 and J usage is TRBJ1-3; D possibly corresponds to TRBD1 (6 bases). Per germline, CDR1 DFQATT and CDR2 SNEGSKA (reference sequence). The V end lost 6 bases, the J end lost 2 bases, and 11 bases lay between the germline ends. The CDR3 loop spans 13 amino acids. Written as DNA, the CDR3 is TGCAGTGCGTTACAGGGAGCTGGAAACACCATATATTTT. Translating it yields CSALQGAGNTIYF.

This clonotype was counted many times. V and J are TRBV29-1 and TRBJ1-1; the D gene is possibly TRBD1 (6 bases). Per germline, CDR1 SQVTM and CDR2 ANQGSEA. This CDR3 has 12 amino acids. Trimming stripped 7 bases from V and 1 base from J, with 10 bases between. DNA for the CDR3: TGCAGCGAAACAGGGTGGAACACTGAAGCTTTCTTT. It encodes CSETGWNTEAFF.

This clonotype was observed many times. The gene calls are TRBV6-6 and TRBJ2-7; D is unresolved. The CDR3 length is 13 residues. The V and J ends lost 0 bases and 4 bases respectively, with 7 bases between them. Germline V gene data show CDR1 as MNHNY and CDR2 as SVGAGI (reference sequence). The CDR3 sequence is CASSYSWDYEQYF. The CDR3, as DNA: TGTGCCAGCAGTTACTCGTGGGATTACGAGCAGTACTTC.

This clonotype was picked up many times. V usage is TRBV12-3 or TRBV12-4 and J usage is TRBJ2-4; 9 nucleotides align to TRBD1. The trim removed 3 bases at V and 7 bases at J, leaving 7 bases unmatched. CDR3 size: 15 residues. The CDR3 sequence is CASSFVQGARNIQYF. For the CDR3, the DNA is TGTGCCAGCAGTTTCGTACAGGGGGCTAGGAACATTCAGTACTTC.

In its sample, this clonotype was seen many times. The chain employs TRBV10-1 and TRBJ1-1, with D possibly matching TRBD1 (6 bases). This CDR3 is 15 amino acids long. Trimming pared 6 bases from V and 1 base from J, leaving 15 bases between. Germline CDR1 reads WNHNN; CDR2 reads SYGVQD (reference sequence). Here the CDR3 reads CASRSSGTQNTEAFF. The CDR3 bases are TGCGCCAGCAGATCCTCCGGGACACAGAACACTGAAGCTTTCTTT.

This clonotype was found many times. The rearrangement uses TRBV14 and TRBJ1-2; D unclear. The germline V gene encodes CDR1 SGHDN and CDR2 FVKESK. The length of the CDR3 is 13 residues. V was trimmed by 6 bases and J by 3 bases, leaving 11 bases between them. The CDR3 nucleotides read TGTGCCAGCAGTCTCGTCCTTGACTATGGCTACACCTTC. It yields the protein CASSLVLDYGYTF.

This clonotype was observed at least ten times. The rearrangement joins TRBV5-1 to TRBJ1-6; D may be TRBD1 (6 bases). Trimming pared 4 bases from V and 6 bases from J, leaving 11 bases between. The length of the CDR3 is 14 residues. Germline CDR1 SGHRS, CDR2 YFSETQ. Here the CDR3 DNA reads TGCGCCAGCAGCGCCCGGGACACTAATTCACCCCTCCACTTT. Translating it yields CASSARDTNSPLHF.

This clonotype appeared many times. V usage is TRBV5-1 and J usage is TRBJ1-1, with 8 bases matching TRBD1. Trimming took 2 bases from V and 4 from J; bases not matched to a gene: 7. There are 15 residues in the CDR3. Germline CDR1 and CDR2: SGHRS and YFSETQ. CDR3 region: CASSFQGARGTEAFF. In DNA, the CDR3 is TGCGCCAGCAGCTTTCAGGGGGCGCGCGGCACTGAAGCTTTCTTT.

This clonotype turned up a few times. This chain joins TRBV6-5 and TRBJ2-3, with D maybe TRBD2 (7 bases). The length of the CDR3 is 15 residues. V was clipped by 6 bases and J by 1 base, with 14 bases between them. The germline CDR1 and CDR2 sequences are MNHEY and SVGAGI. CDR3 DNA sequence: TGTGCCAGCAGCCTACAGGGAGGGGGCACAGATACGCAGTATTTT. As protein: CASSLQGGGTDTQYF.

This clonotype was found many times. The V gene is TRBV20-1, the J gene TRBJ1-5, with D possibly matching TRBD1 (6 bases). V lost 6 bases to trimming and J lost 2 bases, with 14 bases between them. Germline-derived CDR1 and CDR2 are DFQATT and SNEGSKA (reference sequence). The CDR3 totals 14 residues. Here the CDR3 reads CSAKIGGGNQPQHF. CDR3 DNA sequence: TGCAGTGCGAAAATTGGGGGCGGCAATCAGCCCCAGCATTTT.

This clonotype was seen many times. This chain connects TRBV4-2 to TRBJ2-5, with D possibly matching TRBD2 (5 bases). Germline CDR1 and CDR2: LGHNA and YNFKEQ. V lost 0 bases and J 2 bases, leaving 13 bases between the germline ends. The CDR3 contains 16 residues. Here the CDR3 reads CASSQETRVDQETQYF. Written as DNA, the CDR3 is TGTGCCAGCAGCCAAGAGACGCGGGTCGATCAAGAGACCCAGTACTTC.

The sample holds many counts of this clonotype. V and J are TRBV3-1 and TRBJ2-7; 8 nucleotides match TRBD1. Losses at the gene ends were 4 bases for V and 6 bases for J; bases not matched to a gene: 8. From germline, CDR1 is LGHDT and CDR2 YNNKEL (reference sequence). The CDR3 length is 14 residues. The CDR3 protein is CASSRTGNVGEQYF. The DNA for the CDR3 is TGTGCCAGCAGCCGGACAGGGAATGTAGGCGAGCAGTACTTC.

In its sample, this clonotype was seen many times. This sequence joins TRBV4-1 and TRBJ1-6, with D perhaps TRBD1 (6 bases). Deletions cut 4 bases from V and 7 bases from J, with 14 bases between. This CDR3 is built from 15 residues. Germline CDR1 MGHRA, CDR2 YSYEKL. For the CDR3, the DNA is TGCGCCAGCAGCCGGGAAGGACAGCTAAATTCACCCCTCCACTTT. It translates to CASSREGQLNSPLHF.

The table lists this clonotype with many counts. This chain uses TRBV7-9 with TRBJ2-5; no clear D gene. The CDR3 contains 14 residues. Per the germline V gene, CDR1 is SEHNR and CDR2 is FQNEAQ (reference sequence). The V gene lost 3 bases and the J gene lost 0 bases, with 8 bases spanning the gap. The CDR3 nucleotides read TGTGCCAGCAGCTTGGGAACTAACCAAGAGACCCAGTACTTC. It encodes CASSLGTNQETQYF. Looking up the rest from reference TRBV7-9 and TRBJ2-5 gives the full variable domain: DTGVSQNPRHKITKRGQNVTFRCDPISEHNRLYWYRQTLGQGPEFLTYFQNEAQLEKSRLLSDRFSAERPKGSFSTLEIQRTEQGDSAMYLCASSLGTNQETQYFGPGTRLLVL.

The sample holds many counts of this clonotype. The V and J genes are TRBV20-1 and TRBJ2-7, with 11 bases identical to TRBD1. The germline gives CDR1 DFQATT, CDR2 SNEGSKA (reference sequence). The trim removed 2 bases at V and 4 bases at J, leaving 4 bases unmatched. The CDR3 extends over 14 amino acids. CDR3 loop: CSARPGTGGYEQYF. For the CDR3, the DNA is TGCAGTGCTAGACCCGGGACAGGGGGGTACGAGCAGTACTTC.

This clonotype turned up a few times. The chain couples TRBV5-1 to TRBJ2-3; D is undetermined. Trimming cost V 1 base and J 2 bases, with 8 bases left between them. Germline V CDR1 and CDR2: SGHRS, YFSETQ. The length of the CDR3 is 14 residues. DNA of the CDR3: TGCGCCAGCAGCTTGTCCGCGTCCACAGATACGCAGTATTTT. This codes for CASSLSASTDTQYF. The whole variable domain, filled in from reference TRBV5-1 and TRBJ2-3, reads KAGVTQTPRYLIKTRGQQVTLSCSPISGHRSVSWYQQTPGQGLQFLFEYFSETQRNKGNFPGRFSGRQFSNSRSEMNVSTLELGDSALYLCASSLSASTDTQYFGPGTRLTVL.

This clonotype was found many times. The genes are TRBV5-1 and TRBJ2-7; 7 positions match TRBD1. This CDR3 is built from 16 residues. CDR1 is SGHRS and CDR2 is YFSETQ in the germline V gene. V trimming: 1 base; J trimming: 4 bases; junction bases outside the gene matches: 11. In DNA form, the CDR3 reads TGCGCCAGCAGCTTGAAGGACAGGTGGGACAGTTACGAGCAGTACTTC. Its translation: CASSLKDRWDSYEQYF.

This clonotype was counted many times. V is TRBV12-3 or TRBV12-4 and J is TRBJ2-1; a possible D gene is TRBD1 (6 bases). V shed 6 bases and J shed 6 bases, with 12 bases lying between them. The CDR3 covers 13 residues. The CDR3 region is CASRSGQSNEQFF. For the CDR3, the DNA is TGTGCCAGCAGGTCCGGACAGAGCAATGAGCAGTTCTTC.

In regard to this clonotype: Being one base from a much bigger clone, this may be a read error. The chain carries TRBV20-1 and TRBJ2-5; a possible D gene is TRBD1 (5 bases). CDR1 is DFQATT, CDR2 SNEGSKA, per germline (reference sequence). This CDR3 is built from 13 residues. In DNA, the CDR3 is TGCAGTGCTAACCCGGACATCCAAGGGACCCAGTACTTC. Protein sequence: CSANPDIQGTQYF.

This clonotype was recorded at least ten times. The J gene is TRBJ1-2, the V gene TRBV20-1, with 8 bases fitting TRBD1. V lost 0 bases and J lost 6; bases outside the gene matches: 3. The germline gives CDR1 DFQATT, CDR2 SNEGSKA (reference sequence). The CDR3 runs 13 residues. In DNA form, the CDR3 reads TGCAGTGCTAGAGATCACAGGGGGGATGGCTACACCTTC. Its protein is CSARDHRGDGYTF.

This clonotype was counted many times. This rearrangement joins TRBV6-5 to TRBJ1-4; D unresolved. V lost 2 bases and J lost 5, with 6 bases in between. This CDR3 is built from 13 residues. Germline values: CDR1 MNHEY, CDR2 SVGAGI. The CDR3 protein is CASSYAHNEKLFF. Written as DNA, the CDR3 is TGTGCCAGCAGTTACGCCCACAATGAAAAACTGTTTTTT.

This clonotype was recorded many times. The rearrangement uses TRBV12-3 or TRBV12-4 and TRBJ2-1; D possibly uses TRBD1 or TRBD2 (5 bases each). The CDR3 has 13 residues. The V and J ends lost 3 bases and 5 bases respectively, with 8 bases between them. The DNA of the CDR3 is TGTGCCAGCAGTTTCCGGGACCACAATGAGCAGTTCTTC. Translating gives CASSFRDHNEQFF.